Below, 26 T cell receptor beta chains from the same sample are listed, as sequenced in a study of tumor and adjacent non-tumor tissue in lung cancer. Three rounds of nested PCR, following a modified ARM-PCR protocol, produced the TCRbeta library. TCRdb re-analysed the multiplex PCR reads in MiXCR, keeping a single row per CDR3 protein. The sample holds 70,000 or so distinct CDR3 sequences, about 60% seen once. The template was RNA from unsorted bulk tissue. Sequenced input: lung tumor tissue. The receptor source for this set is a man in his fifties with non-small cell lung cancer.

This clonotype was found many times. The chain links TRBV29-1 to TRBJ2-7; 7 nucleotides match TRBD1. Per the germline V gene, CDR1 is SQVTM and CDR2 is ANQGSEA. The CDR3 length is 14 residues. V shed 5 bases, J shed 0 bases, and the junction held 7 bases outside the gene matches. CDR3 loop: CSVSHTGASYEQYF. DNA for the CDR3: TGCAGCGTTTCACACACAGGGGCCTCCTACGAGCAGTACTTC.

The chain carries TRBV28 and TRBJ2-3; 11 positions agree with TRBD2. Trimming at V came to 7 bases and at J to 4 bases, leaving 13 bases not matched to a gene. There are 17 residues in the CDR3. Germline CDR1 MDHEN, CDR2 SYDVKM. For the CDR3, the DNA is TGTGCCAGCACCTCAGGACTAGCGGGCCTTGCGTCAGATACGCAGTATTTT. Translating it yields CASTSGLAGLASDTQYF.

This clonotype was seen more than once but under ten times. The junction does not match germline at one end; this may be a read error. The rearrangement joins TRBV6-5 to TRBJ1-2, with TRBD1 as a possible D gene (6 bases). CDR1 is MNHEY, CDR2 SVGAGI, per germline. The CDR3 has 18 amino acids. CDR3 residues: CASRPGSGGDPSGYGYAF. The CDR3 DNA sequence: TGTGCCAGCAGACCTGGTAGCGGGGGCGATCCCTCTGGCTATGGCTACGCCTTC.

This clonotype has just one count. The conserved closing phenylalanine or tryptophan is absent in this CDR3, likely reflecting a read error. The chain combines TRBV12-3 or TRBV12-4 with TRBJ1-1; D might be TRBD1 (5 bases). The CDR3 has 11 amino acids. Trimming removed 5 bases from V and 8 bases from J, with 9 bases in between. CDR3 region: CASSLGTEAFS. CDR3 sequence (DNA): TGTGCCAGCAGTCTGGGGACCGAAGCTTTCTCT.

This clonotype was seen a few times. One end of the junction is discordant with germline, which a read error may explain. J is TRBJ2-3 and V is TRBV28, with 13 nucleotides matching TRBD2. There are 19 residues in the CDR3. Germline lookup yields CDR1 MDHEN and CDR2 SYDVKM. CDR3 in DNA: TGTGTCAGCACGGGTGACAACGGGACTAGCGGGGCCCTGGGAGATACGCAGTATTTT. Translating it yields CVSTGDNGTSGALGDTQYF.

In regard to this clonotype: An end of the junction differs from the germline gene, which may be a read error. CDR3 amino acids: CSAALTGTLTDKQYF. The CDR3 DNA sequence: TGCAGCGCCGCACTAACCGGGACTCTCACAGATAAGCAGTATTTT. This chain uses TRBV29-1 with TRBJ2-3, with a weak D call TRBD2 (6 bases). There are 15 residues in the CDR3. Germline V gives CDR1 SQVTM, CDR2 ANQGSEA.

Of note for this clonotype: The junction departs from the called germline gene at one end, perhaps through a read error. The V and J genes are TRBV11-2 and TRBJ2-1, with D unresolved. This CDR3 region has 16 residues. Looked up from germline, CDR1 is SGHAT and CDR2 is FQNNGV. The CDR3 DNA reads TGTGCCAGCAGCAGAAACCGACCAGGCCTTTTCAATGAGCGGTTCTTC. Protein product: CASSRNRPGLFNERFF. Filled out from reference TRBV11-2 and TRBJ2-1, the complete variable domain reads EAGVAQSPRYKIIEKRQSVAFWCNPISGHATLYWYQQILGQGPKLLIQFQNNGVVDDSQLPKDRFSAERLKGVDSTLKIQPAKLEDSAVYLCASSRNRPGLFNERFFGPGTRLTVL.

This clonotype has a count of ten or more. The chain links TRBV30 to TRBJ2-5; D is undetermined. The germline V gene has CDR1 GTSNPN and CDR2 SVGIG (reference sequence). CDR3 size: 11 residues. V was pared by 4 bases and J by 5 bases, with 8 bases between. CDR3 amino acids: CAWNKVETQYF. CDR3 nucleotides: TGTGCCTGGAATAAGGTGGAGACCCAGTACTTC.

This clonotype appeared many times. The chain couples TRBV4-1 to TRBJ2-7; D not certain. The germline gives CDR1 MGHRA, CDR2 YSYEKL. Trimming stripped 4 bases from V and 2 bases from J, with 15 bases between. This CDR3 comprises 15 residues. The CDR3 is CASSPQGNVPYEQYF. The CDR3 bases are TGCGCCAGCAGCCCCCAAGGTAACGTCCCCTACGAGCAGTACTTC.

In regard to this clonotype: A read error is possible here, since a much larger clone lies one base away. CDR3 nucleotide sequence: TGTGCCAGCAGTCCAACTGACAGGACAGTACCGAACACTGAAGCTCTCTTT. This encodes CASSPTDRTVPNTEALF. V gene TRBV6-6 combines with J gene TRBJ1-1; D might be TRBD1 (6 bases). Germline values: CDR1 MNHNY, CDR2 SVGAGI (reference sequence). This CDR3 region has 17 residues.

Points on this clonotype: Since the CDR3 does not end with the conserved phenylalanine or tryptophan, this likely comes from a read error. J is TRBJ2-5 and V is TRBV10-3; D unclear. The CDR3 length is 13 residues. V was cut by 6 bases and J by 2 bases, with 10 bases left in between. Germline V gene sequence: CDR1 ENHRY, CDR2 SYGVKD. CDR3 residues: CAISVGLQETQYL. For the CDR3, the DNA is TGTGCCATCAGCGTGGGCTTGCAAGAGACCCAGTACTTA.

As to this clonotype: A junction end diverges from the germline sequence, so it may reflect a read error. The chain is built from TRBV11-2 and TRBJ2-1; D remains unclear. CDR1 SGHAT and CDR2 FQNNGV come from the germline V gene. The CDR3 consists of 16 residues. In DNA form, the CDR3 reads TGTGCCAGCAACTTAGAAGGATTAGCTTTGTACAAAGAGCAGTTCTTC. Encoded protein: CASNLEGLALYKEQFF.

Turning to this clonotype: One end of the junction fails to match germline, which may point to a read error. The chain joins TRBV29-1 to TRBJ2-6, with D tentatively TRBD2 (5 bases). Germline V gene sequence: CDR1 SQVTM, CDR2 ANQGSEA. The CDR3 runs to 14 residues. CDR3 sequence: CSVGELGVANVLTF. The CDR3 DNA sequence: TGCAGCGTTGGAGAGCTCGGGGTGGCTAACGTCCTGACATTC. The full variable domain, its missing parts supplied by reference TRBV29-1 and TRBJ2-6, is SAVISQKPSRDICQRGTSLTIQCQVDSQVTMMFWYRQQPGQSLTLIATANQGSEATYESGFVIDKFPISRPNLTFSTLTVSNMSPEDSSIYLCSVGELGVANVLTFGAGSRLTVL.

This clonotype appeared once. Since a much larger clone is just one base distant, this may be a read error. The chain recombines TRBV20-1 with TRBJ1-6; TRBD1 might be the D (6 bases). The CDR3 runs 12 residues. Per the germline V gene, CDR1 is DFQATT and CDR2 is SNEGSKA (reference sequence). CDR3 bases: TGCAGTGCCAGGGGTTTGGGTTCACCCCACCACTTT. This gives the protein CSARGLGSPHHF.

This clonotype is medium-sized. The chain uses TRBV11-2 and TRBJ1-1; 11 nucleotides align to TRBD1. The CDR3 spans 16 residues. Germline assignment: CDR1 SGHAT and CDR2 FQNNGV. Germline trimming cut 5 bases from V and 3 bases from J; bases unmatched to any gene: 8. This CDR3 reads CASSIRTGGWDTEAFF. CDR3 nucleotide sequence: TGTGCCAGCAGCATTCGGACAGGGGGCTGGGACACTGAAGCTTTCTTT.

This clonotype was seen just once. This sequence joins TRBV7-8 and TRBJ1-2, with D possibly being TRBD1 (5 bases). There are 15 residues in the CDR3. The V end lost 5 bases, the J end lost 7 bases, and 20 bases lay between the germline ends. The germline V gene encodes CDR1 SGHVS and CDR2 FQNEAQ. As DNA, the CDR3 is TGTGCCAGCAGCCCCGGTGGCCAAAGGGGCTTTGGCTACACCTTC. It translates to CASSPGGQRGFGYTF.

This clonotype was seen just once. This chain uses TRBV29-1 with TRBJ2-3; TRBD2 agrees at 8 bases. CDR3 size: 15 residues. The trim removed 4 bases at V and 5 bases at J, leaving 11 bases unmatched. Germline CDR1 is SQVTM and CDR2 is ANQGSEA. In DNA form, the CDR3 reads TGCAGCGTTGCACTCAGGCGGGGGGACATAGATACGCAGTATTTT. This gives the protein CSVALRRGDIDTQYF.

The chain carries TRBV10-2 and TRBJ1-5; no firm D call. The germline CDR1 and CDR2 sequences are WSHSY and SAAADI. The CDR3 is made up of 12 amino acids. Trimming shortened V by 5 bases and J by 6 bases, and 8 bases separated the two germline ends. CDR3 in DNA: TGCGCCAGCAGTACGGGGTCTCAGCCCCAGCATTTT. It is translated as CASSTGSQPQHF.

On this clonotype: A read error may produce the germline difference seen at one junction end. This rearrangement joins TRBV24-1 to TRBJ2-2, with D perhaps being TRBD1 or TRBD2 (5 bases each). The V gene's germline CDR1 is KGHDR and CDR2 SFDVKD. CDR3 length: 17 residues. For the CDR3, the DNA is TGTGCCACCAGTCCGGCAGGGATGGGCTCCAACACCGGGGAGCTGCTTTTT. Amino acids: CATSPAGMGSNTGELLF.

Details on this clonotype: Given a much more abundant clone one base away, this may be a read error. The J gene is TRBJ2-7, the V gene TRBV11-2; D ambiguous. The CDR3 consists of 13 residues. Germline-derived CDR1 and CDR2 are SGHAT and FQNNGV. Here the CDR3 reads CDSSFQENYEQYF. In DNA, the CDR3 is TGTGACAGCAGCTTCCAGGAAAACTACGAGCAGTACTTC.

The gene calls are TRBV12-3 or TRBV12-4 and TRBJ2-7; D is perhaps TRBD1 or TRBD2 (5 bases each). The CDR3 is 12 residues long. Between the trimmed V and J ends, which lost 6 bases and 3 bases, there was a span of 9 bases. CDR3 bases: TGTGCCAGCAGGGGGGTTTGCTACGAGCAGTACTTC. Encoded protein: CASRGVCYEQYF.

With respect to this clonotype: As the CDR3 is not closed by the conserved phenylalanine or tryptophan, this likely results from a read error. The chain recombines TRBV6-6 with TRBJ2-1; TRBD1 is a possible D gene (5 bases). This CDR3 is built from 15 residues. Trimming stripped 7 bases from V and 5 bases from J, with 18 bases between. From germline, CDR1 is MNHNY and CDR2 SVGAGI (reference sequence). The CDR3 loop is CASNSLQGGDNEQFI. The CDR3 DNA reads TGTGCCAGCAATTCCCTCCAGGGCGGAGACAATGAGCAGTTCATC.

Only one count was recorded for this clonotype. This chain uses TRBV20-1 with TRBJ2-5; D may be TRBD1 (6 bases). Germline V gene data show CDR1 as DFQATT and CDR2 as SNEGSKA (reference sequence). CDR3 length equals 17 residues. Trimming pared 1 base from V and 0 bases from J, leaving 18 bases between. CDR3 sequence: CSARALSGTGYQETQYF. The DNA of the CDR3 is TGCAGTGCTAGAGCTCTTTCCGGCACAGGGTACCAAGAGACCCAGTACTTC.

Comments on this clonotype: The junction and the germline gene differ at one end; a read error may be behind it. The chain links TRBV6-5 to TRBJ2-7; D gene ambiguous. The CDR3 covers 13 residues. Germline V gives CDR1 MNHEY, CDR2 SVGAGI. The CDR3 DNA is TGTGGCAGCGCCCGGCGTGATGGCTACGAGCTGTACTTC. Encoded protein: CGSARRDGYELYF.

Points on this clonotype: Its ends do not fully match the called genes, so a read error is possible. The chain recombines TRBV6-6 with TRBJ2-1; 11 nucleotides line up with TRBD1. Looked up from germline, CDR1 is MNHNY and CDR2 is SVGAGI (reference sequence). The CDR3 is 15 amino acids. The CDR3 reads CASGTGTGGYNEQSF. CDR3 sequence (DNA): TGTGCCAGCGGGACCGGGACAGGGGGTTACAATGAGCAGTCCTTC.

A few counts support this clonotype. This sequence joins TRBV6-6 and TRBJ1-6; D gene unclear. The CDR3 has 16 residues. CDR1 and CDR2 (germline): MNHNY, SVGAGI (reference sequence). V lost 2 bases to trimming and J lost 0 bases, with 8 bases between them. CDR3 coding DNA: TGTGCCAGCAGTTACGAGACGAGCTCCTATAATTCACCCCTCCACTTT. The encoded protein is CASSYETSSYNSPLHF.